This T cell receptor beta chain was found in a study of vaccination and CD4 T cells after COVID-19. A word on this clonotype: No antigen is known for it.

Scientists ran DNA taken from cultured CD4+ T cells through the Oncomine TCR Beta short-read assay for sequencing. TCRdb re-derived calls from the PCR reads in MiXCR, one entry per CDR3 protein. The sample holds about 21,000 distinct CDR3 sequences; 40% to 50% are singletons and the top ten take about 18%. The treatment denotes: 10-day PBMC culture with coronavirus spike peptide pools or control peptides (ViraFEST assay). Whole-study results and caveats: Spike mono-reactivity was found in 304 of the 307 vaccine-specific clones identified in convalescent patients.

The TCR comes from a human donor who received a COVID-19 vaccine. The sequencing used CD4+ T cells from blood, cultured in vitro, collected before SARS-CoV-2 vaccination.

This chain's CDR3 is CASSPKTGGIQETQYF. The DNA for the CDR3 is TGTGCCAGCAGCCCGAAGACAGGCGGGATACAAGAGACCCAGTACTTC. The chain links TRBV7-2 to TRBJ2-5; D may correspond to TRBD1 or TRBD2 (6 bases each). The germline CDR1 and CDR2 sequences are SGHTA and FQGNSA. With 5 bases removed from V and 2 bases from J, the gap between germline ends came to 18 bases. The CDR3 extends over 16 amino acids.